This entry describes one T cell receptor (beta chain). The antigen is not known. This sample was included in a study of human thymus T cells. Study-level results: Thymic and blood repertoires seemed to show skewed V and J gene use.

The CDR3 has 16 amino acids. The V and J ends lost 2 bases and 1 base, in that order; junction bases with no gene match: 3. Germline V CDR1 and CDR2: MNHNS, SASEGT. Thymus tissue was removed during corrective cardiac surgery. Infants, healthy and Finnish, who were having corrective surgery for congenital heart defects served as donors. Method: immunoSEQ multiplex PCR; TCRdb's copy keeps in-frame clones and lacks some. This table has fewer than 85,000 clones, roughly 95% appearing once. The chain links TRBV6-1 to TRBJ1-5; 9 nucleotides line up with TRBD1. The TCR sequence derives from a girl less than two years old with a congenital heart defect but otherwise immunologically healthy. The sample comprised thymus tissue. CDR3 sequence: CASSEPTGGSNQPQHF. CDR3 nucleotide sequence: TGTGCCAGCAGTGAACCGACAGGGGGGAGCAATCAGCCCCAGCATTTT.